This T cell receptor (beta chain) was found in a study of Graves' ophthalmopathy and Graves' hyperthyroidism. General observations from the study: Most expanded clonotypes in thyroid above 0.001 frequency also showed up in blood.

The TCR beta CDR3 regions underwent amplification from RNA transcripts. An opening RT-PCR round employed HTBI primers and preceded a second-round multiplex PCR. TCRdb independently ran MiXCR on the multiplex PCR reads; one entry per CDR3 protein. The table shows roughly 1.1 million distinct CDR3 sequences, with about 40% occurring only once. Remarks on this clonotype: Antigen unknown.

Patients were diagnosed from clinical symptoms, serum thyroxine, TRAb, thyroid ultrasound and orbital computed tomography. Germline V gene sequence: CDR1 SQVTM, CDR2 ANQGSEA. Trimming took off 8 bases at V and 1 base at J, with 8 bases between the two ends. The CDR3 sequence is 11 residues long. The specimen sequenced was peripheral blood or thyroid tissue (not recorded which). This TCR came from an adult man with Graves' hyperthyroidism. The chain carries TRBV29-1 and TRBJ1-1; D ambiguous. The CDR3 DNA is TGCAGCTCCCAGTCGAACACTGAAGCTTTCTTT. Protein: CSSQSNTEAFF.